This T cell receptor (beta chain) was obtained from a study of shared clonotypes between healthy human individuals. Study-wide points: For naive CD4 cells, approximately 4.8% of clonotypes were shared across a handful of donors.

With respect to this clone: Its antigen remains unidentified.

Per the original methods: Junction-only sequences without quality scores were provided by ImmunoSEQ, so filtering was different. Assay used: immunoSEQ multiplex PCR; TCRdb lists only in-frame clones, some missing. V, J and clone size are taken as reported in that table, and D and trimming were inferred from the DNA itself. Among some 300,000 clones listed, roughly 80% were seen once. This clonotype originated in a man aged 25 to 45 in good health. The sample comprised memory CD4+ T cells sorted from blood. Noted subset: CD45RA-negative fraction.

For the CDR3, the DNA is TGTGCCAGTAGCGACGTCCTCAGGGGCGGACAGCCCCAGCATTTT. It specifies CASSDVLRGGQPQHF. The gene calls are TRBV19 and TRBJ1-5, with D maybe TRBD1 (6 bases). Trimming pared 6 bases from V and 7 bases from J, leaving 19 bases between. The CDR3 runs to 15 residues. Germline assignment: CDR1 LNHDA and CDR2 SQIVND (reference sequence).